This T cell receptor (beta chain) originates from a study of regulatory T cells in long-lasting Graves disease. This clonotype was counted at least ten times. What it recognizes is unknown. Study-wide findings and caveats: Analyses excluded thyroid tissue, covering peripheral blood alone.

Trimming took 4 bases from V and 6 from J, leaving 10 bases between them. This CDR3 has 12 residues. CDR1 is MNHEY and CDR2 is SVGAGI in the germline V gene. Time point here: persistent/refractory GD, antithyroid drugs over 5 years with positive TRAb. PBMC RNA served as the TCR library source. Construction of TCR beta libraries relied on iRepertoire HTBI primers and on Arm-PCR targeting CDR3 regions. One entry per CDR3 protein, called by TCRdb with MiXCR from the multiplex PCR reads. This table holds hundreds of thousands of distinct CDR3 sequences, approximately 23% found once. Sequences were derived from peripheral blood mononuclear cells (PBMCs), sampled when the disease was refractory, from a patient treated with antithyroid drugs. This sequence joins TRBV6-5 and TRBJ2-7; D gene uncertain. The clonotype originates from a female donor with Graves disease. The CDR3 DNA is TGTGCCAGCAGTTCCACCGAAGGCGAGCAGTACTTC. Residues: CASSSTEGEQYF.